These T cell receptor beta chains were read from a single sample in a study of PD-L1 blockade in urothelial cancer. Only in-frame clones appear in the TCRdb table, and some are missing; sequencing was by immunoSEQ multiplex PCR. The sample lists about 110,000 clones, around 90% occurring once. The specimen was PBMCs, collected around atezolizumab (anti-PD-L1) treatment. The receptors stem from a man aged 55 to 69 with urothelial cancer. CDR3s include the opening cysteine and the closing phenylalanine or tryptophan. Each record gives: J gene, V gene, D gene, clone size, CDR3 DNA, CDR3 protein. A D gene is named only where the DNA matches it firmly. Size values are once, few and many counts, or a class for expanded clones, and some rows have none.

J: TRBJ1-5; V: TRBV6-4; D: TRBD1; size: -; DNA: TGTGCCAGCAGTGAATTTCGGACAGGGATCGGGTATAGCAATCAGCCCCAGCATTTT; CDR3: CASSEFRTGIGYSNQPQHF
J: TRBJ2-1; V: TRBV10-2; D: -; size: -; DNA: TGCGCCAGCAGTGATGGCACAGTCTCCTACAATGAGCAGTTCTTC; CDR3: CASSDGTVSYNEQFF
J: TRBJ2-3; V: TRBV12-1; D: -; size: -; DNA: TGTGCCAGCAGCTCACTCCGGGCGGGGGACCGCACAGATACGCAGTATTTT; CDR3: CASSSLRAGDRTDTQYF
J: TRBJ2-3; V: TRBV14; D: TRBD2; size: -; DNA: TGTGCCAGCAGCCCCTCCCGACTAGCGGGGTTCACAGATACGCAGTATTTT; CDR3: CASSPSRLAGFTDTQYF
J: TRBJ2-1; V: TRBV9; D: TRBD2; size: -; DNA: TGTGCCAGCAGCGTAGGCCTAGCGGGAGGGAATGAGCAGTTCTTC; CDR3: CASSVGLAGGNEQFF
J: TRBJ2-7; V: TRBV18; D: TRBD2; size: -; DNA: TGTGCCAGCTCACCTGCTAGCGGAAGACCCTACGAGCAGTACTTC; CDR3: CASSPASGRPYEQYF
J: TRBJ2-1; V: TRBV7-2; D: TRBD1; size: -; DNA: TGTGCCAGCAGCATCACCGGGACAGGGACCAATGAGCAGTTCTTC; CDR3: CASSITGTGTNEQFF
J: TRBJ2-7; V: TRBV2; D: TRBD2; size: -; DNA: TGTGCCAGCAACGGGAGGATATACGAGCAGTACTTC; CDR3: CASNGRIYEQYF
J: TRBJ1-1; V: TRBV6-1; D: -; size: -; DNA: TGTGCCAGCAGTGAAAGGCAACTAGAAGCTTTCTTT; CDR3: CASSERQLEAFF
J: TRBJ2-3; V: TRBV19; D: -; size: -; DNA: TGTGCCAGTAGTATTCCCCCCGGTACGCAGTATTTT; CDR3: CASSIPPGTQYF
J: TRBJ2-4; V: TRBV6-6; D: TRBD2; size: -; DNA: TGTGCCAGCAGTGCCGCGGGGGGGCTGAACATTCAGTACTTC; CDR3: CASSAAGGLNIQYF
J: TRBJ2-7; V: TRBV5-6; D: TRBD2; size: -; DNA: TGTGCCAGCAGCTTGAGGGAAGGGGAGGGGTACGTCTACGAGCAGTACTTC; CDR3: CASSLREGEGYVYEQYF
J: TRBJ1-2; V: TRBV19; D: -; size: -; DNA: TGTGCCAGTAGCACTCACAGCGGGTCGGGACGGTTCTATGGCTACACCTTC; CDR3: CASSTHSGSGRFYGYTF
J: TRBJ1-2; V: TRBV20-1; D: TRBD1; size: -; DNA: TGCAGTGCGGACAGGAATGGCTACACCTTC; CDR3: CSADRNGYTF
J: TRBJ2-3; V: TRBV15; D: TRBD1; size: -; DNA: TGTGCCACCAGCAGCCTGGGGACAGGGGTGCTTACGCAGTATTTT; CDR3: CATSSLGTGVLTQYF
J: TRBJ1-6; V: TRBV7-2; D: -; size: few; DNA: TGTGCCAGCAGCGAGGGGGTCAATTCACCCCTCCACTTT; CDR3: CASSEGVNSPLHF
J: TRBJ2-4; V: TRBV5-4; D: TRBD1; size: -; DNA: TGTGCCGTATTGGGGGACAGGGGTCACATTCAGTACTTC; CDR3: CAVLGDRGHIQYF
J: TRBJ2-2; V: TRBV6-1; D: TRBD2; size: -; DNA: TGTGCCAGCAGTGAAGTCGCGGGGGGGCAAGTCGGGGAGCTGTTTTTT; CDR3: CASSEVAGGQVGELFF
J: TRBJ2-2; V: TRBV19; D: -; size: -; DNA: TGTGCCAGTTTGACAGGGAACACCGGGGAGCTGTTTTTT; CDR3: CASLTGNTGELFF
J: TRBJ2-1; V: TRBV4-2; D: TRBD1; size: -; DNA: TGTGCCAGCACTACCGGGACAGCCTATACCTACAATGAGCAGTTCTTC; CDR3: CASTTGTAYTYNEQFF
J: TRBJ1-6; V: TRBV30; D: -; size: -; DNA: TGTGCCTCGACCCTGGCCTTAGGAGGCAATTCACCCCTCCACTTT; CDR3: CASTLALGGNSPLHF
J: TRBJ2-5; V: TRBV30; D: -; size: -; DNA: TGTGCCTGGAGTGTATTAGGAGAGGAGACCCAGTACTTC; CDR3: CAWSVLGEETQYF
J: TRBJ1-2; V: TRBV19; D: -; size: -; DNA: TGTGCCCCCCTGTGGGCCTATGGCTACACCTTC; CDR3: CAPLWAYGYTF
J: TRBJ2-7; V: TRBV7-2; D: TRBD1; size: -; DNA: TGTGCCAGCAGCTCCATGGACAGGGACAGCGAGCAGTACTTC; CDR3: CASSSMDRDSEQYF
J: TRBJ2-7; V: TRBV19; D: TRBD2; size: few; DNA: TGTGCCAGTAGTATCCCGCGGGGGGGGTCCTACGAGCAGTACTTC; CDR3: CASSIPRGGSYEQYF
J: TRBJ2-1; V: TRBV7-3; D: TRBD2; size: -; DNA: TGTGCCAGCCCCTTGACTAGCGGTATCTACAATGAGCAGTTCTTC; CDR3: CASPLTSGIYNEQFF
J: TRBJ2-5; V: TRBV11-2; D: TRBD2; size: -; DNA: TGTGCCAGCAGCTTGGGAGGGGAAGAGACCCAGTACTTC; CDR3: CASSLGGEETQYF
J: TRBJ2-6; V: TRBV25-1; D: TRBD1; size: once; DNA: TGTGCCAGCAGTGATCCCGGGACAGGTTCTGGGGCCAACGTCCTGACTTTC; CDR3: CASSDPGTGSGANVLTF
J: TRBJ2-5; V: TRBV5-1; D: -; size: -; DNA: TGCGCCAGCAGCCGCGGGACCAACCAAGAGACCCAGTACTTC; CDR3: CASSRGTNQETQYF
J: TRBJ2-1; V: TRBV4-2; D: -; size: -; DNA: TGTGCCAGCAGCCAGGGGGGGGGCCTCGATGAGCAGTTCTTC; CDR3: CASSQGGGLDEQFF
J: TRBJ1-2; V: TRBV25-1; D: -; size: few; DNA: TGTGCCAGCACCGACGGGAGGGGAGATGGCTACACCTTC; CDR3: CASTDGRGDGYTF
J: TRBJ2-3; V: TRBV7-3; D: -; size: -; DNA: TGTGCCAGCAGCCGGACTGTGGGGTCCACAGATACGCAGTATTTT; CDR3: CASSRTVGSTDTQYF
J: TRBJ2-3; V: TRBV29-1; D: -; size: -; DNA: TGCAGCGTCGGCTCAAAGGGGGGAGGGACAGATACGCAGTATTTT; CDR3: CSVGSKGGGTDTQYF
J: TRBJ2-5; V: TRBV5-1; D: -; size: -; DNA: TGCGCCAGCAGCTTGGCCGGGACAAATCAAGAGACCCAGTACTTC; CDR3: CASSLAGTNQETQYF
J: TRBJ1-3; V: TRBV2; D: -; size: few; DNA: TGTGCCAGCAGTGAACTCAAGGAGCCTGGAAACACCATATATTTT; CDR3: CASSELKEPGNTIYF
J: TRBJ1-2; V: TRBV6-6; D: TRBD1; size: -; DNA: TGTGCCAGCGGGGACAGGTCCGGCTACACCTTC; CDR3: CASGDRSGYTF
J: TRBJ2-2; V: TRBV20-1; D: -; size: once; DNA: TGCAGTGCTAGGCGATCCGGGGAGCTGTTTTTT; CDR3: CSARRSGELFF
J: TRBJ2-7; V: TRBV5-1; D: -; size: -; DNA: TGCGCCAGCAGTCAGGGGCAGGAAAACGAGCAGTACTTC; CDR3: CASSQGQENEQYF
J: TRBJ1-2; V: TRBV4-2; D: -; size: -; DNA: TGTGCCAGCAGCCAAGAACCCTTCCGGGACTCCGGCTATGGCTACACCTTC; CDR3: CASSQEPFRDSGYGYTF
J: TRBJ1-1; V: TRBV27; D: -; size: -; DNA: TGTGCCAGCAGGGGACAAACGCACGGCACTGAAGCTTTCTTT; CDR3: CASRGQTHGTEAFF
J: TRBJ1-3; V: TRBV6-6; D: -; size: -; DNA: TGTGCCAGCAGTAACCAGGGTGTTGGAAACACCATATATTTT; CDR3: CASSNQGVGNTIYF
J: TRBJ2-2; V: TRBV4-2; D: TRBD2; size: -; DNA: TGTGCCAGCAGCCAGGAACCCTTCGGCGGGGGGAACACCGGGGAGCTGTTTTTT; CDR3: CASSQEPFGGGNTGELFF
J: TRBJ2-3; V: TRBV6-1; D: TRBD2; size: -; DNA: TGTGCCAGCAGTGACGCCGGGAGGGATGGTGATACGCAGTATTTT; CDR3: CASSDAGRDGDTQYF
J: TRBJ2-7; V: TRBV6-1; D: -; size: -; DNA: TGTGCCAGCCAAAGCGGCAGCTCCTACGAGCAGTACTTC; CDR3: CASQSGSSYEQYF
J: TRBJ2-1; V: TRBV27; D: TRBD2; size: -; DNA: TGTGCCAGCAGTTCGACTAGCGGGAGGTACAATGAGCAGTTCTTC; CDR3: CASSSTSGRYNEQFF
J: TRBJ2-1; V: TRBV28; D: -; size: -; DNA: TGTGCCAGCAGTTCTTACAGGGATGAGCAGTTCTTC; CDR3: CASSSYRDEQFF
J: TRBJ2-7; V: TRBV2; D: -; size: -; DNA: TGTGCCAGCAGTCCGGGTTACGAGCAGTACTTC; CDR3: CASSPGYEQYF
J: TRBJ2-7; V: TRBV28; D: -; size: -; DNA: TGTGCCAGCAGTTTTGTACTGTACGAGCAGTACTTC; CDR3: CASSFVLYEQYF
J: TRBJ1-1; V: TRBV15; D: -; size: -; DNA: TGTGCCACCAGCAGAGTCTCACAGGGGAACACTGAAGCTTTCTTT; CDR3: CATSRVSQGNTEAFF
J: TRBJ2-1; V: TRBV6-4; D: TRBD1; size: -; DNA: TGTGCCAGCAGTCACTTCGAGGTAGGGGACAGGATAGAATCCTACAATGAGCAGTTCTTC; CDR3: CASSHFEVGDRIESYNEQFF
J: TRBJ2-2; V: TRBV5-1; D: -; size: once; DNA: TGCGCCAGCAGCTTGGCCCCGGGTCACACCGGGGAGCTGTTTTTT; CDR3: CASSLAPGHTGELFF
J: TRBJ2-5; V: TRBV5-1; D: -; size: -; DNA: TGCGCCAGCTGCCCCGGGAGGGGGCGGGAAGAGACCCAGTACTTC; CDR3: CASCPGRGREETQYF
J: TRBJ1-5; V: TRBV7-9; D: TRBD1; size: -; DNA: TGTGCCAGCAGCTTGGGACAGAGCAATCAGCCCCAGCATTTT; CDR3: CASSLGQSNQPQHF